The T cell receptor (beta chain) described here comes from a study of early T cells in non-severe SARS-CoV-2 infection. Study-level background: Sequenced bulk RNA came from whole blood that was unsorted, and chains were unpaired.

Individual cDNA molecules were tagged with unique molecular identifiers. TCRdb redid the calling of the 5' RACE reads with MiXCR, one entry per CDR3 protein. Of approximately 42,000 distinct CDR3 sequences listed, roughly 7.1% are singletons. Study conclusions and caveats: Reliance on VDJdb matching favored anti-spike CD8 responses; private and CD4 specificities were missed.

Regarding this clonotype: The antigen remains unidentified.

The V end was cut by 2 bases, the J end by 5 bases, with 13 bases between. Germline-derived CDR1 and CDR2 are SGHVS and FNYEAQ. The CDR3 extends over 14 amino acids. The sequencing sample was made of whole blood. V is TRBV7-6 and J is TRBJ2-7; D gene uncertain. The clonotype was recovered from an adult who was a healthcare worker with PCR-confirmed SARS-CoV-2 infection or an uninfected control (not recorded which). For the CDR3, the DNA is TGTGCCAGCAGCTTACGAGGTCCTGGCCACGAGCAGTACTTC. It specifies CASSLRGPGHEQYF.